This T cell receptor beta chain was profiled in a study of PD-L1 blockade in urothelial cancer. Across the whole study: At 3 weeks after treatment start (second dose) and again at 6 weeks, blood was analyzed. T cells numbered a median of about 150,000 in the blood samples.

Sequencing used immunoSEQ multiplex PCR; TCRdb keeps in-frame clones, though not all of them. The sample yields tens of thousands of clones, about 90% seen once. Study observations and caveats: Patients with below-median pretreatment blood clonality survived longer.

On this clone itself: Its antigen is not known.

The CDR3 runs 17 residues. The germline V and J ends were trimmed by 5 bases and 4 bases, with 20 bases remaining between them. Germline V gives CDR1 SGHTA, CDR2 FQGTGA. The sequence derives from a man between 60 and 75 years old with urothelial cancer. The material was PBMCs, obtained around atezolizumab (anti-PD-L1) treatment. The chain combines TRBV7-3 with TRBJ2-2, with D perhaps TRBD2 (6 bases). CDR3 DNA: TGTGCCAGCAGCCCCACCCTTGGGCTAGCGAGCACCGGGGAGCTGTTTTTT. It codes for CASSPTLGLASTGELFF. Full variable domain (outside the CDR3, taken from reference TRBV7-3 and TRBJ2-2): GAGVSQTPSNKVTEKGKYVELRCDPISGHTALYWYRQSLGQGPEFLIYFQGTGAADDSGLPNDRFFAVRPEGSVSTLKIQRTERGDSAVYLCASSPTLGLASTGELFFGEGSRLTVL.